The rows below give T cell receptor beta chains drawn from one sample of a study of Tregs in tolerant kidney transplant recipients. Sequencing used immunoSEQ multiplex PCR; TCRdb keeps in-frame clones, though not all of them. In the table there are about 94,000 clones, 80% to 95% of which are singletons. The sequences come from CD4+ T cells from blood, collected before the transplant. The source of these receptors is a human donor who received a combined kidney and bone marrow transplant. Both conserved end residues are part of each CDR3. A D gene is named only where the DNA matches it firmly. Size values are once, few and many counts, or a class for expanded clones, and some rows have none.

J gene	V gene	clone size	D gene	CDR3 DNA	CDR3 protein
TRBJ2-3	TRBV6-6	NA	NA	TGTGCCAGCAGTTACTCGACCGGGCGAGGGGATACGCAGTATTTT	CASSYSTGRGDTQYF
TRBJ1-5	TRBV4-1	NA	TRBD1	TGCGCCAGCAGCCAAGGGGACAGGGTCAATCAGCCCCAGCATTTT	CASSQGDRVNQPQHF
TRBJ1-1	TRBV5-1	NA	TRBD1	TGCGCCAGCAGCTTTAATCCGGGACAGGGGGCTGGTGGCACTGAAGCTTTCTTT	CASSFNPGQGAGGTEAFF
TRBJ1-5	TRBV5-6	NA	NA	TGTGCCAGCAGCTTGGCCCAGACGTCAGGGAATCAGCCCCAGCATTTT	CASSLAQTSGNQPQHF
TRBJ1-6	TRBV2	NA	NA	TGTGCCAGCAGGACGGGACAAATTAATTCACCCCTCCACTTT	CASRTGQINSPLHF
TRBJ2-4	TRBV11-3	NA	TRBD2	TGTGCCAGCAGCTTAGAAGAGCGGGAGGGAAACATTCAGTACTTC	CASSLEEREGNIQYF
TRBJ2-7	TRBV5-1	NA	NA	TGCGCCAGCAGCTTGACCGCGGAGGCCTACGAGCAGTACTTC	CASSLTAEAYEQYF
TRBJ1-1	TRBV13	NA	NA	TGTGCCAGCAGCTCCGGCAGGCCGAACACTGAAGCTTTCTTT	CASSSGRPNTEAFF
TRBJ2-7	TRBV19	NA	TRBD2	TGTGCCAGTTCTCACCCGGGGACTAGATACGAGCAGTACTTC	CASSHPGTRYEQYF
TRBJ1-6	TRBV6-6	NA	NA	TGTGCCAGCAGTTACGAGGACTATAATTCACCCCTCCACTTT	CASSYEDYNSPLHF
TRBJ2-7	TRBV7-8	once	NA	TGTGCCAGCAGCTTAGATCCAGGGTGGTCCTACGAGCAGTACTTC	CASSLDPGWSYEQYF
TRBJ2-7	TRBV7-2	NA	TRBD2	TGTGCCAGCAGCTTAGCTAGCGGGAGACCCCACGAGCAGTACTTC	CASSLASGRPHEQYF
TRBJ1-6	TRBV21-1	NA	NA	TGTGCCAGCAGCCAACCCCGGGACAGGGATCATTGCGCGGATTCACCCCTCCACTTT	CASSQPRDRDHCADSPLHF
TRBJ1-6	TRBV4-2	NA	NA	TGTGCCAGCAGCTTAACACCGGGGGGCGACCCCTATTCACCCCTCCACTTT	CASSLTPGGDPYSPLHF
TRBJ1-3	TRBV7-9	NA	NA	TGTGCCAGCAGCTTATCTCCGAAGAGCTCTGGAAACACCATATATTTT	CASSLSPKSSGNTIYF
TRBJ2-7	TRBV4-2	NA	TRBD2	TGTGCCAGCAGCCTGGGACTAGCGGGGGGTTCCTACGAGCAGTACTTC	CASSLGLAGGSYEQYF
TRBJ1-1	TRBV5-1	NA	NA	TGCGCCAGCAGGGTCCGGTTAGAGACTGAAGCTTTCTTT	CASRVRLETEAFF
TRBJ2-3	TRBV6-1	NA	TRBD1	TGTGCCAGCCGTCGACAGGGGTTGACAGATACGCAGTATTTT	CASRRQGLTDTQYF
TRBJ2-7	TRBV19	NA	NA	TGTGCCAGTAGTATAGCAAGGAGCTCCTACGAGCAGTACTTC	CASSIARSSYEQYF
TRBJ1-2	TRBV30	NA	NA	TGTGCCTGGAGTGTAGGGGCAGTCTATGGCTACACCTTC	CAWSVGAVYGYTF
TRBJ2-3	TRBV11-3	once	TRBD2	TGTGCCAGCAGCCTGCGACTAGCGGGAGGCCTAGTAGATACGCAGTATTTT	CASSLRLAGGLVDTQYF
TRBJ2-7	TRBV18	NA	NA	TGTGCCAGCTCAGGAACACCAAACTCCGGGGAGCAGTACTTC	CASSGTPNSGEQYF
TRBJ2-1	TRBV7-7	NA	TRBD2	TGTGCCAGCAGCCTAGGGCTAGCGGAGCCCAATGAGCAGTTCTTC	CASSLGLAEPNEQFF
TRBJ1-2	TRBV5-4	NA	NA	TGTGCCAGCAGCCTTGGGGCAGGAAACTACTATGGCTACACCTTC	CASSLGAGNYYGYTF
TRBJ1-2	TRBV7-2	NA	TRBD1	TGTGCCAGCAGCTTAGGGGACAGGGACCGCGGCTACACCTTC	CASSLGDRDRGYTF
TRBJ2-7	TRBV5-6	NA	TRBD1	TGTGCCAGCAGCCGTACAGGGGGTGACGAGCAGTACTTC	CASSRTGGDEQYF
TRBJ2-7	TRBV10-3	few	TRBD1	TGTGCCATCAGTGAGTACCGGGACAGCTACGAGCAGTACTTC	CAISEYRDSYEQYF
TRBJ2-7	TRBV5-1	NA	TRBD1	TGCGCCAGCAGCTCAGGACAGGGAGGATTGTACGAGCAGTACTTC	CASSSGQGGLYEQYF
TRBJ2-5	TRBV29-1	NA	NA	TGCAGCGTTGAGCGGCGGGGTGGGGAGACCCAGTACTTC	CSVERRGGETQYF
TRBJ2-1	TRBV18	once	TRBD1	TGTGCCAGCTCACCACGCGGACAGGCCGACTACAATGAGCAGTTCTTC	CASSPRGQADYNEQFF
TRBJ2-5	TRBV5-1	NA	NA	TGCGCCAGCAGCTTGGTACCTAAGACTAGTGGGGGACAAGAGACCCAGTACTTC	CASSLVPKTSGGQETQYF
TRBJ1-3	TRBV9	NA	NA	TGTGCCAGCAGCGTAGATCCAGGGGCTGGAAACACCATATATTTT	CASSVDPGAGNTIYF
TRBJ2-3	TRBV7-2	NA	NA	TGTGCCAGCAGCATCCACCGACTAGGTGGCACAGATACGCAGTATTTT	CASSIHRLGGTDTQYF
TRBJ2-1	TRBV5-4	NA	TRBD2	TGTGCCAGCAGCTTCGTAGCGGCTAGCGGAAACAATGAGCAGTTCTTC	CASSFVAASGNNEQFF
TRBJ2-7	TRBV19	NA	NA	TGTGCCAGTAGTAGGAACGGAGCAACCTTTTACGAGCAGTACTTC	CASSRNGATFYEQYF
TRBJ1-1	TRBV7-3	NA	NA	TGTGCCGGCAGCTTGGACAGATGGAACACTGAAGCTTTCTTT	CAGSLDRWNTEAFF
TRBJ1-4	TRBV5-1	NA	NA	TGCGCCAGCACCACGGGTCTAAATGAAAAACTGTTTTTT	CASTTGLNEKLFF
TRBJ2-2	TRBV27	NA	TRBD1	TGTGCCAGCAGTTTTACAGGGGTTTGGGGGCGGGAGCTGTTTTTT	CASSFTGVWGRELFF
TRBJ2-5	TRBV5-6	NA	TRBD1	TGTGCCAGCAGCCCAAGGACAGGGGTCATGGAGACCCAGTACTTC	CASSPRTGVMETQYF
TRBJ2-2	TRBV2	NA	TRBD2	TGTGCCAGCAGGACAGCAACGGGAGGCACCGGGGAGCTGTTTTTT	CASRTATGGTGELFF